The T cell receptor beta chain under discussion was sequenced for a study of cytomegalovirus exposure and HLA in healthy donors. Whole-study context: Unique TCR beta sequences numbering approximately 120 million came from 150 million to 200 million T cells in an earlier analysis. Membership in the Caucasian-associated ancestry cluster was found for about four fifths of 398 genotyped donors. Study-wide points: Per a later analysis, HLA-associated TCR beta chains showed more clonal expansion than other, equally common TCR beta chains.

Germline V gene lookup returns CDR1 KGHSH and CDR2 LQKENI. The V end lost 4 bases, the J end lost 0 bases, and 13 bases lay between the germline ends. The CDR3 runs 15 residues. Note on this clone: Its antigen is unknown.

The PCR employed 60 Vbeta primers together with 13 Jbeta primers. Sequenced by immunoSEQ multiplex PCR; TCRdb stores in-frame clones only, minus some. This sample has approximately 210,000 clones, with roughly 77% found just once. The receptor's source is a male donor in good health and CMV-seropositive. V is TRBV18 and J is TRBJ2-7, with a tentative D call TRBD2 (5 bases). Sequencing was carried out using PBMCs. CDR3 DNA sequence: TGTGCCAGCTCACGAAGCGGCAGTAGCTCCTACGAGCAGTACTTC. Its protein product is CASSRSGSSSYEQYF.